These 5 T cell receptor beta chains were sequenced from one sample in a study of shared clonotypes between healthy human individuals. Profiling relied on immunoSEQ multiplex PCR, and the TCRdb table lists in-frame clones only, not all of them. The repertoire consists of approximately 500,000 clones, with 90% to 97% occurring once and the leading ten covering less than 0.06%. The sample was naive CD4+ T cells sorted from blood. Sample subset: CD45RA+ positively selected. The receptors originated from a woman in her thirties in good health.

The genes are TRBV20-1 and TRBJ2-7, with D tentatively TRBD1 (6 bases). Trimming stripped 5 bases from V and 9 bases from J, with 11 bases between. The CDR3 totals 10 residues. Germline CDR1 reads DFQATT; CDR2 reads SNEGSKA (reference sequence). The CDR3 reads CSARTGMQYF. CDR3 in DNA: TGCAGTGCTCGCACAGGGATGCAGTACTTC.

The table lists this clone with a count of one. The V gene is TRBV5-1, the J gene TRBJ2-1; 7 bases fit TRBD2. With 5 bases clipped from V and 8 bases from J, the junction kept 7 bases outside the gene matches. The germline V gene has CDR1 SGHRS and CDR2 YFSETQ. The CDR3 has 13 amino acids. The CDR3 nucleotides are TGCGCCAGCAGATCCCATACTAGCGATGAGCAGTTCTTC. Translation: CASRSHTSDEQFF.

The gene calls are TRBV2 and TRBJ1-6; D remains unclear. The V and J ends lost 4 bases and 9 bases respectively, with 4 bases between them. The CDR3 sequence is 11 residues long. The germline CDR1 and CDR2 sequences are SNHLY and FYNNEI. CDR3 amino acids: CASSVGSPLHF. CDR3 sequence (DNA): TGTGCCAGCAGTGTCGGTTCACCCCTCCACTTT.

The V and J genes are TRBV19 and TRBJ1-6; D might be TRBD1 (5 bases). The V gene lost 1 base and the J gene lost 10 bases, with 11 bases spanning the gap. The germline gives CDR1 LNHDA, CDR2 SQIVND (reference sequence). The CDR3 has 14 amino acids. This CDR3 is CASSIGDSWSPLHF. CDR3 nucleotide sequence: TGTGCCAGTAGTATAGGCGACAGTTGGTCACCCCTCCACTTT.

The chain employs TRBV11-2 and TRBJ2-1, with 10 bases that match TRBD2. The CDR3 is made up of 17 amino acids. The V gene's germline CDR1 is SGHAT and CDR2 FQNNGV. V was pared by 1 base and J by 7 bases, with 10 bases of the junction left unmatched. In nucleotides, the CDR3 is TGTGCCAGCAGCTTAGGTTTTGTTGCTAGCGGGGGTAATGAGCAGTTCTTC. The encoded protein is CASSLGFVASGGNEQFF.